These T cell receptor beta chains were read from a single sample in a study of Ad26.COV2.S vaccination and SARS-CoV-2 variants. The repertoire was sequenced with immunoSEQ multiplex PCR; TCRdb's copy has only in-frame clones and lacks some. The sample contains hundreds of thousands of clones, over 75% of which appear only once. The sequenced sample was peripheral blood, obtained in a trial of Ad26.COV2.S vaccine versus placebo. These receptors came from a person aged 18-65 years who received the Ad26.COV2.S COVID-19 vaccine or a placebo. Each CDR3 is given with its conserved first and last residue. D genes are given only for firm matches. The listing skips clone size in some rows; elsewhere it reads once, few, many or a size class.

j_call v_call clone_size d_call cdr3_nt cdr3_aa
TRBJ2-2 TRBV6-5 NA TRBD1 TGTGCCAGCAGGGGACAGGGGGCCACCGGGGAGCTGTTTTTT CASRGQGATGELFF
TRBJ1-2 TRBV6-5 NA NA TGTGCCAGCTTAGGGAGAGAGGTGCCCTATGGCTACACCTTC CASLGREVPYGYTF
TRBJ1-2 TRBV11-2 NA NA TGTGCCAGCAGCGGGCCCTCCCTCTATGGCTACACCTTC CASSGPSLYGYTF
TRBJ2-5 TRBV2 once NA TGTGCCAGCCAACCGAACCTACAAGAGACCCAGTACTTC CASQPNLQETQYF
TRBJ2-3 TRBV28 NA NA TGTGCCAGCAGTTTCCCCCCGAACACAGATACGCAGTATTTT CASSFPPNTDTQYF
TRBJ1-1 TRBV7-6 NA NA TGTGCCAGCTCTCGCGAGGGAACTGAAGCTTTCTTT CASSREGTEAFF
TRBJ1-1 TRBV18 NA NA TGTGCCAGCTCACCACCCGGGGTGGGGAGAACTGAAGCTTTCTTT CASSPPGVGRTEAFF
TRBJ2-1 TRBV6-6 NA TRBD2 TGTGCCAGCAGTCTTACGGGACTAGCGGGAGTGGGGACCTACAATGAGCAGTTCTTC CASSLTGLAGVGTYNEQFF
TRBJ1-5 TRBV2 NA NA TGTGCCAGCAGACCATGGGGTGGCAATCAGCCCCAGCATTTT CASRPWGGNQPQHF
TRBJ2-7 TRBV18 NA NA TGTGCCAGCTCACCAATTGGGCAGGTCTCCTACGAGCAGTACTTC CASSPIGQVSYEQYF
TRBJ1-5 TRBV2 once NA TGTGCCAGCAGTGAATGGGGGGGACAGCCCCAGCATTTT CASSEWGGQPQHF
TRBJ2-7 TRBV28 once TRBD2 TGTGCCAGCAGGGGGGAGAGGTGGGCTAGCGGGACCTACGAGCAGTACTTC CASRGERWASGTYEQYF
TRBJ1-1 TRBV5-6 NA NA TGTGCCAGCAGCTTGGTGGGTACAGGGTCTGAAGCTTTCTTT CASSLVGTGSEAFF
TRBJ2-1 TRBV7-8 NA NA TGTGCCAGCAGTGGCCAGCGAGTGAGGAATGAGCAGTTCTTC CASSGQRVRNEQFF
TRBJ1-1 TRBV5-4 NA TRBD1 TGTGCCAGCAGCCCGGGTAGGGACAGGGGACGTGGTGAAGCTTTCTTT CASSPGRDRGRGEAFF
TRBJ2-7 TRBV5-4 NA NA TGTGCCAGCAGCTACGGGACTGACATACGTGTGCAGTACTTC CASSYGTDIRVQYF
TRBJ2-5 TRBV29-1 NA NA TGCAGCGTTGAAGATTGGACGCTTCAAGAGACCCAGTACTTC CSVEDWTLQETQYF
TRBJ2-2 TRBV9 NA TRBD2 TGTGCCAGCAGCGTGACTAGCGGAAACACCGGGGAGCTGTTTTTT CASSVTSGNTGELFF
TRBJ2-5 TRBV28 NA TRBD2 TGTGCCAGCAGTTTCCTAGCGGGACGGCGAGAGACCCAGTACTTC CASSFLAGRRETQYF
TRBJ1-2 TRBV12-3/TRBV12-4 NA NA TGTGCCAGCCGGGGCAGATTCCCCTATGGCTACACCTTC CASRGRFPYGYTF
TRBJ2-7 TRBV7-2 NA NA TGTGCCAGCAGCGGATTTGGCGAGCAGTACTTC CASSGFGEQYF
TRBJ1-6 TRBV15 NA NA TGTGCCACCAGCAGAGTAGGCCGGGGGTCCTATAATTCACCCCTCCACTTT CATSRVGRGSYNSPLHF
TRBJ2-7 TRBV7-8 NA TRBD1 TGTGCCAGCAGCGGAGGTCGGGACAGAGCCTACGAGCAGTACTTC CASSGGRDRAYEQYF
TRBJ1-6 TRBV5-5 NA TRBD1 TGTGCCAGCAGCACGGGACAGGGAAGCTCACCCCTCCACTTT CASSTGQGSSPLHF
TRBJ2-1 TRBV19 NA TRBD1 TGTGCCAGTAGTCTCAGGGGGCTCGGCTACAATGAGCAGTTCTTC CASSLRGLGYNEQFF
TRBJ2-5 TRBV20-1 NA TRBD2 TGCAGTGCTAGTACTAGCGGGGAGACCCAGTACTTC CSASTSGETQYF
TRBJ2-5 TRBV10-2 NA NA TGCGCCAGCAGGCCGGGTCCGAACCAAGAGACCCAGTACTTC CASRPGPNQETQYF
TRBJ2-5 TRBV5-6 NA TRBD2 TGTGCCAGCAGCTTGGAATGGACTAGCGGGGGGTCCCAGTACTTC CASSLEWTSGGSQYF
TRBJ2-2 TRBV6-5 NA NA TGTGCCAGCAGTACATTAGTGTCCGGGGAGCTGTTTTTT CASSTLVSGELFF
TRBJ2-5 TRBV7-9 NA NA TGTGCCAGCAGCTTACGGGGAGGAGAGACCCAGTACTTC CASSLRGGETQYF
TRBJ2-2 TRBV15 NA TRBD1 TGTGCCACCAGCAAAGATATATTCAGGGGGCCCGGGGAGCTGTTTTTT CATSKDIFRGPGELFF